The rows below give T cell receptor beta chains drawn from one sample of a study of regulatory T cells in long-lasting Graves disease. TCRdb re-analysed the multiplex PCR reads in MiXCR, keeping a single row per CDR3 protein. The top ten hold around 13% of the sample, which has fewer than 600,000 distinct CDR3 sequences, under 25% seen once. This specimen was peripheral blood mononuclear cells (PBMCs), taken when the disease was refractory, from a patient treated with antithyroid drugs. The receptor set was obtained from a female donor with Graves disease. Both conserved end residues are part of each CDR3. A D gene is named only where the DNA matches it firmly. The size field is filled for only some rows; it gives once, few, many or a size class.

v_call: TRBV6-1; j_call: TRBJ2-5; clone_size: many; d_call: TRBD2; cdr3_nt: TGTGCCAGCAGTGAAACACTAGCGGGGGGGGGAGAGACCCAGTACTTC; cdr3_aa: CASSETLAGGGETQYF
v_call: TRBV27; j_call: TRBJ2-1; clone_size: few; d_call: TRBD1; cdr3_nt: TGTGCCAGCAGTCGACACAGGGGACAGAGCGAGTTCTTC; cdr3_aa: CASSRHRGQSEFF
v_call: TRBV15; j_call: TRBJ2-1; clone_size: -; d_call: -; cdr3_nt: TGTGCCACCAGCAGAGATATGGCGGACGAGAAGCAGTTCTTC; cdr3_aa: CATSRDMADEKQFF
v_call: TRBV5-1; j_call: TRBJ2-2; clone_size: -; d_call: -; cdr3_nt: TGCGCCAGCAGCCTGTTGGCAGGGGAATACACCGGGGAGCTGTTTTTT; cdr3_aa: CASSLLAGEYTGELFF
v_call: TRBV9; j_call: TRBJ2-7; clone_size: -; d_call: -; cdr3_nt: TGTGCCAGCAGCGTAGAACCGGGCTCCTACGAGCAGTACTTC; cdr3_aa: CASSVEPGSYEQYF
v_call: TRBV7-9; j_call: TRBJ1-4; clone_size: -; d_call: TRBD1; cdr3_nt: TGTGCCAGCAGCATGACAGGGGGGGAATATGAAAAACTGTTTTTT; cdr3_aa: CASSMTGGEYEKLFF
v_call: TRBV4-2; j_call: TRBJ2-3; clone_size: -; d_call: TRBD2; cdr3_nt: TGTGCCAGCAGCCAAGTTAGCGGGAGCACAGATACGCAGTATTTT; cdr3_aa: CASSQVSGSTDTQYF
v_call: TRBV5-8; j_call: TRBJ2-4; clone_size: -; d_call: -; cdr3_nt: TGTGCCAGCAGCTCGTTTGACATTCAGTACTTC; cdr3_aa: CASSSFDIQYF
v_call: TRBV29-1; j_call: TRBJ1-4; clone_size: many; d_call: -; cdr3_nt: TGCAGCGTTGCGCTGTTGGCAGCAACTAATGAAAAACTGTTTTTT; cdr3_aa: CSVALLAATNEKLFF
v_call: TRBV28; j_call: TRBJ2-2; clone_size: few; d_call: -; cdr3_nt: TGTGCCAGCAGCAGGGGGGGGGGTTCTCGGGAGCTGTTTTTT; cdr3_aa: CASSRGGGSRELFF
v_call: TRBV5-1; j_call: TRBJ1-1; clone_size: -; d_call: -; cdr3_nt: TGCGCCAGCAGCTTGGGACTCATGGTGGTGACTGAAGCTTTCTTT; cdr3_aa: CASSLGLMVVTEAFF
v_call: TRBV7-2; j_call: TRBJ1-1; clone_size: many; d_call: -; cdr3_nt: TGTGCCAGCAGCCCTTCGGCCCCGGGGACTGAAGCTTTCTTT; cdr3_aa: CASSPSAPGTEAFF
v_call: TRBV3-1; j_call: TRBJ2-3; clone_size: -; d_call: TRBD1; cdr3_nt: TGTGCCAGCAGCCCCCCATTTCCGGACAGGGTGTATTTT; cdr3_aa: CASSPPFPDRVYF
v_call: TRBV12-3/TRBV12-4; j_call: TRBJ1-3; clone_size: many; d_call: -; cdr3_nt: TGTGCCAGCAGTTTAGGGGTACAGTCTGGAAACACCATATATTTT; cdr3_aa: CASSLGVQSGNTIYF
v_call: TRBV19; j_call: TRBJ2-1; clone_size: -; d_call: -; cdr3_nt: TGTGCCAGTAGTATGCGAGTGGGGCTTCACAATGAGCAGTTCTTC; cdr3_aa: CASSMRVGLHNEQFF
v_call: TRBV29-1; j_call: TRBJ1-1; clone_size: many; d_call: -; cdr3_nt: TGCAGCGTTGAAATGGTTCTAGGGACTGAAGCTTTCTTT; cdr3_aa: CSVEMVLGTEAFF
v_call: TRBV6-1; j_call: TRBJ1-4; clone_size: many; d_call: -; cdr3_nt: TGTGCCAGCAGGTCAACAGTCGGGCGAAAAGAACTGTTTTTT; cdr3_aa: CASRSTVGRKELFF
v_call: TRBV30; j_call: TRBJ2-2; clone_size: -; d_call: -; cdr3_nt: TGTGCCTGGAGTGGGACAAGGGGTACCGGGGAGCTGTTTTTT; cdr3_aa: CAWSGTRGTGELFF
v_call: TRBV12-3/TRBV12-4; j_call: TRBJ2-1; clone_size: few; d_call: TRBD2; cdr3_nt: TGTGCCAGCAGTTTTGGGGCTAGCGGTGCCAATGAGCAGTTCTTC; cdr3_aa: CASSFGASGANEQFF
v_call: TRBV29-1; j_call: TRBJ1-5; clone_size: many; d_call: -; cdr3_nt: TGCAGCGTTGTGTTGGGATCCAACAATCAGCCCCAGCATTTT; cdr3_aa: CSVVLGSNNQPQHF
v_call: TRBV9; j_call: TRBJ2-7; clone_size: -; d_call: -; cdr3_nt: TGTGCCAGCAGCGTAGTACCCGGGGGAGCCTACGAGCAGTACTTC; cdr3_aa: CASSVVPGGAYEQYF
v_call: TRBV2; j_call: TRBJ1-2; clone_size: many; d_call: -; cdr3_nt: TGTGCCAGCGGTTGGCCTGGGCAGGGTTCTGGCTACACCTTC; cdr3_aa: CASGWPGQGSGYTF
v_call: TRBV9; j_call: TRBJ2-2; clone_size: -; d_call: -; cdr3_nt: TGTGCCAGCACCCCGGCGTCTACCGGGGAGCTGTTTTTT; cdr3_aa: CASTPASTGELFF
v_call: TRBV13; j_call: TRBJ2-7; clone_size: -; d_call: TRBD2; cdr3_nt: TGTGCCAGCAGCTGGGCAAGGGCGGGAGAGACGGAGCAGTACTTC; cdr3_aa: CASSWARAGETEQYF
v_call: TRBV28; j_call: TRBJ1-5; clone_size: once; d_call: TRBD1; cdr3_nt: TGTGCCAGCAGTTTAGGGGACAGGGGGATCAGCAATCAGCCCCAGCATTTT; cdr3_aa: CASSLGDRGISNQPQHF
v_call: TRBV6-8; j_call: TRBJ2-3; clone_size: -; d_call: -; cdr3_nt: TGTGCCAGCAGTTACTCCCCCGGGACACCGGGGAATAGTGATACGCAGTATTTT; cdr3_aa: CASSYSPGTPGNSDTQYF
v_call: TRBV9; j_call: TRBJ2-5; clone_size: -; d_call: -; cdr3_nt: TGTGCCAGCAGCGTGGTCGGGGCAAGGCAAGAGACCCAGTACTTC; cdr3_aa: CASSVVGARQETQYF
v_call: TRBV6-5; j_call: TRBJ1-5; clone_size: many; d_call: -; cdr3_nt: TGTGCCAGCAGCTACAGGGCGTGGAGCAATCAGCCCCAGCATTTT; cdr3_aa: CASSYRAWSNQPQHF
v_call: TRBV7-9; j_call: TRBJ1-1; clone_size: few; d_call: -; cdr3_nt: TGTGCCAGCACAAAGGGGGGGGACACTGAAGCTTTCTTT; cdr3_aa: CASTKGGDTEAFF
v_call: TRBV12-3/TRBV12-4; j_call: TRBJ2-1; clone_size: -; d_call: -; cdr3_nt: TGTGCCAGCAGTTTCGTGGGGGCGGCTGAGCAGTTCTTC; cdr3_aa: CASSFVGAAEQFF
v_call: TRBV5-1; j_call: TRBJ2-7; clone_size: few; d_call: -; cdr3_nt: TGCGCCAGCAGCTTGGGCCCGGAAACCTACGAGCAGTACTTC; cdr3_aa: CASSLGPETYEQYF
v_call: TRBV6-2/TRBV6-3; j_call: TRBJ2-3; clone_size: -; d_call: -; cdr3_nt: TGTGCCAGCAGATCCGACTACATCACAGATACGCAGTATTTT; cdr3_aa: CASRSDYITDTQYF
v_call: TRBV11-2; j_call: TRBJ1-2; clone_size: many; d_call: -; cdr3_nt: TGTGCCAGCAGCTTTAACCTCGAACAGGGAAGTGGCTACACCTTC; cdr3_aa: CASSFNLEQGSGYTF
v_call: TRBV7-2; j_call: TRBJ1-5; clone_size: few; d_call: -; cdr3_nt: TGTGCCAGCAGCTTAGCGCCGGAACAGCCCCAGCATTTT; cdr3_aa: CASSLAPEQPQHF
v_call: TRBV20-1; j_call: TRBJ1-5; clone_size: many; d_call: -; cdr3_nt: TGCAGCGCAGTCGTGCTTAGCAATCAGCCCCAGCATTTT; cdr3_aa: CSAVVLSNQPQHF